These T cell receptor beta chains were read from a single sample in a study of beta chain features in type 1 diabetes. The method was immunoSEQ multiplex PCR; TCRdb's version includes in-frame clones alone and lacks a portion of them. This table holds 100,000 to 150,000 clones, 15% to 20% found once. The sequenced sample consisted of central memory CD4+ T cells from blood. These receptors were collected from a man aged 18 to 30 with type 1 diabetes. CDR3s include the opening cysteine and the closing phenylalanine or tryptophan. Fields, in order: CDR3 length, V gene, CDR3 protein.

length: 14
V: TRBV7-2
CDR3: CASSLAQITYEQYF

length: 16
V: TRBV30
CDR3: CAWSHGRGGPYNEQFF

length: 15
V: TRBV14
CDR3: CASSQVGQLPYEQYF

length: 16
V: TRBV18
CDR3: CASSPRLAGNTDTQYF

length: 14
V: TRBV29-1
CDR3: CSVISFVADYEQYF

length: 15
V: TRBV2
CDR3: CASSGGQGSSYEQYF

length: 11
V: TRBV30
CDR3: CAWSLGETQYF

length: 13
V: TRBV7-6
CDR3: CASSAGPRNEQFF

length: 16
V: TRBV5-1
CDR3: CASSLGDPRAYNEQFF

length: 13
V: TRBV10-3
CDR3: CAISQGAADTQYF

length: 11
V: TRBV4-1
CDR3: CASSQEDRQYF

length: 15
V: TRBV6-6
CDR3: CASSYSERSTDTQYF

length: 14
V: TRBV6-1
CDR3: CASIPWDLEGKLFF

length: 15
V: TRBV5-4
CDR3: CASSLPLGQGGGYTF

length: 15
V: TRBV2
CDR3: CASSENRLTRNEQFF

length: 13
V: TRBV25-1
CDR3: CALGLADQETQYF